What follows are 20 T cell receptor beta chains derived from one specimen sequenced in a study of memory CD4+ T cells and cytomegalovirus serostatus. Produced via immunoSEQ multiplex PCR; TCRdb's table is partial and in-frame only. The data show over 60,000 clones, with 82% seen just once and 0.88% held by the top ten. The sort gate was single viable CD3+CD4+CD8-CD45RO+ cells for memory CD4+ T cells. The specimen was memory CD4+ T cells from blood. The source of these receptors is an adult in good health and CMV-seronegative.

The chain recombines TRBV5-4 with TRBJ2-7; D perhaps matches TRBD1 (8 bases). Germline CDR1 and CDR2: SGHNT and YYREEE (reference sequence). V was cut by 3 bases and J by 2 bases, with 12 bases left in between. This CDR3 is built from 14 residues. CDR3 residues: CASSSTGGAYEQYF. For the CDR3, the DNA is TGTGCCAGCAGCTCCACAGGGGGGGCCTACGAGCAGTACTTC. Filled out from reference TRBV5-4 and TRBJ2-7, the complete variable domain reads ETGVTQSPTHLIKTRGQQVTLRCSSQSGHNTVSWYQQALGQGPQFIFQYYREEENGRGNFPPRFSGLQFPNYSSELNVNALELDDSALYLCASSSTGGAYEQYFGPGTRLTVT.

The chain is built from TRBV18 and TRBJ2-5; a possible D gene is TRBD2 (5 bases). The CDR3 extends over 18 amino acids. Germline V gene sequence: CDR1 KGHSH, CDR2 LQKENI. V was pared by 2 bases and J by 5 bases, with 24 bases between. In nucleotides, the CDR3 is TGTGCCAGCTCACCAAAAAGGAGTAGTGGGAGAGGCGAGGAGACCCAGTACTTC. This translates into CASSPKRSSGRGEETQYF.

This chain uses TRBV29-1 with TRBJ2-7, with 12 bases identical to TRBD1. The ends lost 3 bases at V and 5 bases at J; junction bases unmatched: 8. CDR1 is SQVTM, CDR2 ANQGSEA, per germline. CDR3 size: 15 residues. The DNA for the CDR3 is TGCAGCGTTGATAGGCCTGGGACAGGGGGCCACGAGCAGTACTTC. The encoded protein is CSVDRPGTGGHEQYF.

CDR3: CASSLELNTEAFF. The CDR3 DNA reads TGTGCCAGCAGCTTAGAGCTGAACACTGAAGCTTTCTTT. The V call is TRBV7-9, the J call TRBJ1-1; D is undetermined. Between the trimmed V and J ends, which lost 1 base and 0 bases, there was a span of 3 bases. In germline, CDR1 is SEHNR, CDR2 FQNEAQ (reference sequence). The CDR3 covers 13 residues. The full variable domain, rest sourced from reference TRBV7-9 and TRBJ1-1, is DTGVSQNPRHKITKRGQNVTFRCDPISEHNRLYWYRQTLGQGPEFLTYFQNEAQLEKSRLLSDRFSAERPKGSFSTLEIQRTEQGDSAMYLCASSLELNTEAFFGQGTRLTVV.

V gene TRBV7-4 combines with J gene TRBJ2-5, with 7 bases lining up with TRBD2. The CDR3 has 13 amino acids. The V gene end was trimmed by 4 bases and the J gene end by 4 bases; junction bases not matched to a gene: 3. Germline V CDR1 and CDR2: SGHVT, SQSDAQ. CDR3 in DNA: TGTGCCAGCAGCTGGGGGGGATTAGAGACCCAGTACTTC. As protein: CASSWGGLETQYF.

By sample fraction, this clone is medium-sized. The rearrangement joins TRBV5-5 to TRBJ1-6; D remains ambiguous. V was shortened by 4 bases and J by 8 bases, with 7 bases between the two germline ends. This CDR3 region has 12 residues. CDR1 is SGHKS, CDR2 YYEKEE, per germline (reference sequence). CDR3 loop: CASSHWDSPLHF. The CDR3 DNA sequence: TGTGCCAGCAGCCATTGGGATTCACCCCTCCACTTT.

The chain uses TRBV6-6 and TRBJ1-5, with 8 bases fitting TRBD1. The CDR3 totals 13 residues. The V gene end was trimmed by 6 bases and the J gene end by 6 bases; junction bases not matched to a gene: 4. Germline values: CDR1 MNHNY, CDR2 SVGAGI (reference sequence). The CDR3 coding sequence is TGTGCCAGCAGGACAGGGGAGGGTCAGCCCCAGCATTTT. Translated, it gives CASRTGEGQPQHF.

This chain joins TRBV10-3 and TRBJ2-7; TRBD2 aligns across 13 bases. This CDR3 spans 14 amino acids. J was trimmed by 3 bases and V by 6 bases; bases with no gene match: 2. Germline CDR1 and CDR2: ENHRY and SYGVKD. In DNA form, the CDR3 reads TGTGCCATCAGCAGGACTAGCGGGAGCTACGAGCAGTACTTC. Translated: CAISRTSGSYEQYF.

This clone was observed once. The rearrangement joins TRBV2 to TRBJ2-3; TRBD2 might be the D (6 bases). The CDR3 consists of 15 residues. The V end lost 6 bases, the J end lost 3 bases, and 16 bases lay between the germline ends. Per germline, CDR1 SNHLY and CDR2 FYNNEI. CDR3 residues: CASRGGGPATDTQYF. The CDR3 DNA reads TGTGCCAGCAGGGGGGGAGGACCGGCAACAGATACGCAGTATTTT. The variable domain in full, with the rest retrieved from reference TRBV2 and TRBJ2-3, is EPEVTQTPSHQVTQMGQEVILRCVPISNHLYFYWYRQILGQKVEFLVSFYNNEISEKSEIFDDQFSVERPDGSNFTLKIRSTKLEDSAMYFCASRGGGPATDTQYFGPGTRLTVL.

The rearrangement joins TRBV28 to TRBJ2-7; the D is unclear. Per germline, CDR1 MDHEN and CDR2 SYDVKM. Trimming took off 4 bases at V and 3 bases at J, with 10 bases between the two ends. The CDR3 extends over 13 amino acids. In nucleotides, the CDR3 is TGTGCCAGCAGTTACCGACCCGACTACGAGCAGTACTTC. As protein: CASSYRPDYEQYF.

The chain is built from TRBV28 and TRBJ2-5; D tentatively fits TRBD1 or TRBD2 (5 bases each). CDR3 length: 15 amino acids. Trimming cost V 3 bases and J 2 bases, with 13 bases left between them. In germline, CDR1 is MDHEN, CDR2 SYDVKM. For the CDR3, the DNA is TGTGCCAGCAGTTTGTGGGGGAGAGGGCAAGAGACCCAGTACTTC. Its protein product is CASSLWGRGQETQYF.

The chain recombines TRBV2 with TRBJ2-1, with TRBD2 matching 11 bases. This CDR3 contains 15 residues. Germline V gene lookup returns CDR1 SNHLY and CDR2 FYNNEI. The junction had 8 bases not matched to a gene; V was cut back by 4 bases and J by 9 bases. CDR3 sequence reads: CASSVGLAGGPEQFF. The CDR3 DNA reads as TGTGCCAGCAGTGTCGGTTTAGCGGGGGGGCCTGAGCAGTTCTTC.

The chain combines TRBV9 with TRBJ1-5, with D unclear. Germline V gene data show CDR1 as SGDLS and CDR2 as YYNGEE. This CDR3 has 12 amino acids. Trimming took 10 bases from V and 5 from J, leaving 13 bases between them. CDR3 sequence (DNA): TGTGCCCGGATGGCCAAAGATCAGCCCCAGCATTTT. The encoded protein is CARMAKDQPQHF.

The chain uses TRBV5-1 and TRBJ2-6; the D gene is possibly TRBD2 (7 bases). The germline gives CDR1 SGHRS, CDR2 YFSETQ. The V gene lost 7 bases and the J gene lost 4 bases, with 15 bases spanning the gap. The CDR3 has 15 residues. The CDR3 reads CASAGGGAGANVLTF. The DNA for the CDR3 is TGCGCCAGCGCTGGAGGGGGGGCCGGGGCCAACGTCCTGACTTTC. Variable domain in full (rest from reference TRBV5-1 and TRBJ2-6): KAGVTQTPRYLIKTRGQQVTLSCSPISGHRSVSWYQQTPGQGLQFLFEYFSETQRNKGNFPGRFSGRQFSNSRSEMNVSTLELGDSALYLCASAGGGAGANVLTFGAGSRLTVL.

The CDR3 is CSVAERQNNSPLHF. The CDR3 DNA reads TGCAGCGTTGCGGAAAGGCAGAATAATTCACCCCTCCACTTT. This rearrangement joins TRBV29-1 to TRBJ1-6; no clear D gene. The V end was cut by 4 bases, the J end by 5 bases, with 12 bases between. CDR3 length equals 14 residues. Germline CDR1 reads SQVTM; CDR2 reads ANQGSEA.

The chain links TRBV5-1 to TRBJ2-1; 7 bases agree with TRBD1. Germline-derived CDR1 and CDR2 are SGHRS and YFSETQ. V was clipped by 7 bases and J by 12 bases; unmatched bases: 19. This CDR3 is 15 amino acids long. The CDR3 DNA reads as TGCGCCAGCGGCACAGGGGCCACCCAGAGGCTTGGGCAGTTCTTC. It codes for CASGTGATQRLGQFF.

The chain couples TRBV5-1 to TRBJ1-5; no reliable D call. This CDR3 is 15 amino acids long. CDR1 and CDR2 (germline): SGHRS, YFSETQ. With 0 bases removed from V and 4 bases from J, the gap between germline ends came to 11 bases. The CDR3 reads CASSLDSGWNQPQHF. DNA of the CDR3: TGCGCCAGCAGCTTGGATTCGGGGTGGAATCAGCCCCAGCATTTT. Together with reference TRBV5-1 and TRBJ1-5, the CDR3 gives the full variable domain: KAGVTQTPRYLIKTRGQQVTLSCSPISGHRSVSWYQQTPGQGLQFLFEYFSETQRNKGNFPGRFSGRQFSNSRSEMNVSTLELGDSALYLCASSLDSGWNQPQHFGDGTRLSIL.

The chain is built from TRBV5-6 and TRBJ2-7; 7 nucleotides align to TRBD1. CDR1 and CDR2 from the germline V gene are SGHDT and YYEEEE. V was clipped by 4 bases and J by 1 base; unmatched bases: 5. This CDR3 contains 14 residues. The CDR3 nucleotides read TGTGCCAGCAGCAAAACAGGGGCTTCCTACGAGCAGTACTTC. It specifies CASSKTGASYEQYF.

The chain recombines TRBV18 with TRBJ1-3; D not resolved. V lost 0 bases to trimming and J lost 4 bases, with 13 bases between them. CDR1 is KGHSH, CDR2 LQKENI, per germline. This CDR3 is built from 16 residues. The CDR3 DNA is TGTGCCAGCTCACCACCGGGGTCGCTGGGGGGAAACACCATATATTTT. Amino acids: CASSPPGSLGGNTIYF.

The J gene is TRBJ2-2, the V gene TRBV9; maybe TRBD2 (6 bases). The CDR3 runs to 15 residues. CDR1 is SGDLS, CDR2 YYNGEE, per germline. V lost 4 bases and J 2 bases, leaving 12 bases between the germline ends. The DNA of the CDR3 is TGTGCCAGCAGCACCGGGACTCTTAACACCGGGGAGCTGTTTTTT. The encoded protein is CASSTGTLNTGELFF. Based on the CDR3 plus reference TRBV9 and TRBJ2-2, the full variable domain is DSGVTQTPKHLITATGQRVTLRCSPRSGDLSVYWYQQSLDQGLQFLIQYYNGEERAKGNILERFSAQQFPDLHSELNLSSLELGDSALYFCASSTGTLNTGELFFGEGSRLTVL.